The T cell receptor beta chain under discussion was sequenced for a study of T cell responses to AZD1222 COVID-19 vaccine. The germline V gene has CDR1 SGHTA and CDR2 FQGTGA. V was trimmed by 2 bases and J by 0 bases, leaving 4 bases between them. The CDR3 consists of 13 residues. The protocol was immunoSEQ multiplex PCR, while the TCRdb copy is restricted to in-frame clones and leaves out a portion. The sample consists of about 140,000 clones, 85% to 95% of them appearing once. Points from the study as a whole: Reports say nearly half of spike-specific TCRs go after unmutated variant regions. Clonal diversity may have been underestimated in mostly white British donors.

This clone was picked up one time. The antigen is unknown. This material consisted of peripheral blood, taken after recovery from COVID-19. This TCR derives from an adult who had recovered from COVID-19. J is TRBJ2-5 and V is TRBV7-3; D remains unclear. In DNA form, the CDR3 reads TGTGCCAGCAGCTTATCTTACCAAGAGACCCAGTACTTC. The encoded protein is CASSLSYQETQYF.